A single sample gave rise to the 27 T cell receptor beta chains below, sequenced in a study of blood T cell repertoires in COVID-19. Using immunoSEQ multiplex PCR, the repertoire was profiled, and TCRdb retains in-frame clones only, with some absent. This sample has 200,000 to 300,000 clones, with 85% to 90% found just once. The sample taken for sequencing was PBMCs or T cells enriched from blood (not recorded which). These receptors all stem from a man aged 50 to 59 who had been exposed to COVID-19.

This chain connects TRBV5-1 to TRBJ1-5; TRBD1 might be the D (5 bases). Trimming pared 2 bases from V and 0 bases from J, leaving 9 bases between. Germline V gene data show CDR1 as SGHRS and CDR2 as YFSETQ. The CDR3 consists of 15 residues. The CDR3 nucleotides read TGCGCCAGCAGCTTAGGGGCTAATAGCAATCAGCCCCAGCATTTT. It encodes CASSLGANSNQPQHF.

This chain connects TRBV11-3 to TRBJ2-3; D call uncertain. Germline V CDR1 and CDR2: SGHNT, YENEEA. Trimming cost V 4 bases and J 3 bases, with 11 bases left between them. This CDR3 comprises 14 residues. Here the CDR3 reads CASSSTSTTDTQYF. The CDR3 DNA reads as TGTGCCAGCAGCTCGACTTCCACGACAGATACGCAGTATTTT.

V gene TRBV30 combines with J gene TRBJ2-2; perhaps TRBD1 as D (5 bases). V lost 5 bases and J 6 bases, leaving 13 bases between the germline ends. Looked up from germline, CDR1 is GTSNPN and CDR2 is SVGIG (reference sequence). This CDR3 comprises 13 residues. The CDR3 DNA is TGTGCCTGGGACACCCAGGGCGCCGGGGAGCTGTTTTTT. It is translated as CAWDTQGAGELFF.

The chain employs TRBV27 and TRBJ2-1, with a possible D match to TRBD1 (6 bases). The CDR3 loop spans 19 amino acids. Germline values: CDR1 MNHEY, CDR2 SMNVEV (reference sequence). V was shortened by 5 bases and J by 6 bases, with 29 bases between the two germline ends. CDR3 DNA: TGTGCCAGCAGTCCTCATACCCAAACAACAGGGTGGGCAGGCAATGAGCAGTTCTTC. This gives the protein CASSPHTQTTGWAGNEQFF.

V usage is TRBV19 and J usage is TRBJ2-1, with 9 bases aligning to TRBD2. J gave up 4 bases and V 1 base, and 5 bases lay outside the gene matches. CDR3 size: 16 residues. The germline V gene has CDR1 LNHDA and CDR2 SQIVND (reference sequence). The CDR3 spells CASSIGGLAPYNEQFF. In DNA, the CDR3 is TGTGCCAGTAGTATAGGTGGACTAGCGCCATACAATGAGCAGTTCTTC.

The V gene is TRBV7-2, the J gene TRBJ2-2, with 10 bases matching TRBD1. This CDR3 is built from 17 residues. V dropped 0 bases and J dropped 4; count of bases not matched to a gene: 5. Germline V lookup: CDR1 SGHTA, CDR2 FQGNSA. CDR3 residues: CASSLAFGTGVTGELFF. CDR3 coding DNA: TGTGCCAGCAGCTTAGCGTTCGGGACAGGGGTCACCGGGGAGCTGTTTTTT.

The chain uses TRBV5-1 and TRBJ1-6; perhaps TRBD1 as D (5 bases). Germline CDR1 reads SGHRS; CDR2 reads YFSETQ. CDR3 length: 14 amino acids. V shed 2 bases and J shed 6 bases, with 9 bases lying between them. The CDR3 here is CASSLGEINSPLHF. In DNA, the CDR3 is TGCGCCAGCAGCTTAGGGGAAATTAATTCACCCCTCCACTTT.

The genes are TRBV11-2 and TRBJ2-1, with a tentative D call TRBD1 (5 bases). The CDR3 length is 16 residues. Germline V CDR1 and CDR2: SGHAT, FQNNGV. Trimming took off 1 base at V and 4 bases at J, with 14 bases between the two ends. In DNA form, the CDR3 reads TGTGCCAGCAGCTTAGGCTTCAGGGAACCTTACAATGAGCAGTTCTTC. Encoded protein: CASSLGFREPYNEQFF. Drawing the rest from reference TRBV11-2 and TRBJ2-1, the complete variable domain is EAGVAQSPRYKIIEKRQSVAFWCNPISGHATLYWYQQILGQGPKLLIQFQNNGVVDDSQLPKDRFSAERLKGVDSTLKIQPAKLEDSAVYLCASSLGFREPYNEQFFGPGTRLTVL.

The CDR3 nucleotides are TGCAGCGTTAGCGGGGGACTGAACACCGGGGAGCTGTTTTTT. It specifies CSVSGGLNTGELFF. The rearrangement links TRBV29-1 to TRBJ2-2, with 8 bases aligning to TRBD2. The CDR3 has 14 amino acids. Looked up from germline, CDR1 is SQVTM and CDR2 is ANQGSEA. V shed 5 bases and J 1 base; nucleotides not matched to a gene: 3.

This sequence joins TRBV5-4 and TRBJ2-7; weak D call: TRBD1 (6 bases). CDR1 is SGHNT, CDR2 YYREEE, per germline (reference sequence). The V gene lost 1 base and the J gene lost 5 bases, with 13 bases spanning the gap. The CDR3 is 14 amino acids. The CDR3 reads CASSLLGRGHEQYF. The DNA of the CDR3 is TGTGCCAGCAGCTTGTTGGGCAGGGGCCACGAGCAGTACTTC.

This clone was recorded once. The chain joins TRBV18 to TRBJ1-2, with 7 nucleotides matching TRBD1. With V trimmed by 4 bases and J by 0 bases, 11 bases remained unmatched. CDR3 length: 17 residues. Looked up from germline, CDR1 is KGHSH and CDR2 is LQKENI. The DNA of the CDR3 is TGTGCCAGCTCACTACCCGGGACAGACGCCTCTAACTATGGCTACACCTTC. The encoded protein is CASSLPGTDASNYGYTF.

V is TRBV4-2 and J is TRBJ1-6, with D perhaps TRBD1 (6 bases). The V end lost 0 bases, the J end lost 6 bases, and 21 bases lay between the germline ends. The CDR3 totals 19 residues. The V gene's germline CDR1 is LGHNA and CDR2 YNFKEQ. CDR3 residues: CASSQDLVGGPWGNSPLHF. As DNA, the CDR3 is TGTGCCAGCAGCCAAGATCTCGTCGGGGGGCCGTGGGGTAATTCACCCCTCCACTTT.

The chain uses TRBV18 and TRBJ1-4; TRBD1 might be the D (6 bases). The V and J ends lost 4 bases and 6 bases respectively, with 15 bases between them. The CDR3 sequence is 15 residues long. Germline lookup yields CDR1 KGHSH and CDR2 LQKENI. CDR3 amino acids: CASSLLTGSDEKLFF. The DNA for the CDR3 is TGTGCCAGCTCACTCCTGACAGGTTCTGATGAAAAACTGTTTTTT.

V usage is TRBV15 and J usage is TRBJ2-7; TRBD2 might be the D (6 bases). The CDR3 has 14 residues. The germline V and J ends were trimmed by 0 bases and 3 bases, with 9 bases remaining between them. CDR1 LNHNV and CDR2 YYDKDF come from the germline V gene (reference sequence). The CDR3 spells CATSRDRDFYEQYV. CDR3 in DNA: TGTGCCACCAGCAGAGATAGGGACTTCTACGAGCAGTACGTC.

The chain uses TRBV19 and TRBJ2-7; D is possibly TRBD2 (5 bases). From germline, CDR1 is LNHDA and CDR2 SQIVND (reference sequence). The CDR3 totals 13 residues. Trimming pared 6 bases from V and 7 bases from J, leaving 16 bases between. CDR3 sequence: CASSGDGVGEQYF. The DNA of the CDR3 is TGTGCCAGTAGCGGTGACGGGGTAGGAGAGCAGTACTTC. Full variable domain (rest looked up from reference TRBV19 and TRBJ2-7): DGGITQSPKYLFRKEGQNVTLSCEQNLNHDAMYWYRQDPGQGLRLIYYSQIVNDFQKGDIAEGYSVSREKKESFPLTVTSAQKNPTAFYLCASSGDGVGEQYFGPGTRLTVT.

The CDR3 nucleotides are TGCGCCAGCAGACCATGGACAGGTATCTCCTACGAGCAGTACTTC. This gives the protein CASRPWTGISYEQYF. V is TRBV5-1 and J is TRBJ2-7; 7 positions agree with TRBD1. The CDR3 covers 15 residues. V was clipped by 5 bases and J by 0 bases; unmatched bases: 8. Germline V CDR1 and CDR2: SGHRS, YFSETQ.

The V gene is TRBV11-3, the J gene TRBJ2-5; TRBD2 matches at 15 bases. The CDR3 consists of 17 residues. Germline V gene data show CDR1 as SGHNT and CDR2 as YENEEA. Trimming removed 5 bases from V and 5 bases from J; junction bases left unmatched: 9. CDR3 residues: CASSTPGLAGGGETQYF. The DNA of the CDR3 is TGTGCCAGCAGCACTCCCGGACTAGCGGGAGGGGGTGAGACCCAGTACTTC.

The chain carries TRBV6-5 and TRBJ2-7, with 9 bases aligning to TRBD1. Looked up from germline, CDR1 is MNHEY and CDR2 is SVGAGI. V shed 6 bases, J shed 5 bases, and the junction held 11 bases outside the gene matches. The CDR3 runs to 15 residues. The chain's CDR3 is CASSRRPGQGHEQYF. DNA of the CDR3: TGTGCCAGCAGCCGCAGACCGGGACAGGGTCACGAGCAGTACTTC.

This clone came up a few times. The CDR3 sequence: CASSEGTGYSYEQYF. The CDR3 bases are TGTGCCAGCAGTGAAGGGACAGGGTACTCCTACGAGCAGTACTTC. J is TRBJ2-7 and V is TRBV2; 8 bases are a match to TRBD1. J was trimmed by 0 bases and V by 1 base; bases with no gene match: 2. The germline V gene encodes CDR1 SNHLY and CDR2 FYNNEI. The CDR3 is 15 amino acids.

The chain joins TRBV25-1 to TRBJ1-2, with no clear D. Germline CDR1 and CDR2: MGHDK and SYGVNS. There are 11 residues in the CDR3. V lost 3 bases and J lost 7, with 6 bases in between. The CDR3 reads CASSDGRGYTF. The CDR3 DNA is TGTGCCAGCAGTGATGGCCGTGGCTACACCTTC.

The chain carries TRBV5-6 and TRBJ1-1; D not resolved. V lost 2 bases to trimming and J lost 1 base, with 12 bases between them. The CDR3 runs to 15 residues. Germline-derived CDR1 and CDR2 are SGHDT and YYEEEE. The CDR3 reads CASSFTQDGNTEAFF. DNA of the CDR3: TGTGCCAGCAGCTTCACTCAGGATGGGAACACTGAAGCTTTCTTT.

The V gene is TRBV28, the J gene TRBJ1-4; D gene ambiguous. The CDR3 length is 13 residues. The germline V gene encodes CDR1 MDHEN and CDR2 SYDVKM. V gave up 3 bases and J gave up 13 bases, with 15 bases separating them. The CDR3 reads CASSFANSEGLFF. In DNA, the CDR3 is TGTGCCAGCAGTTTTGCCAACTCGGAGGGACTGTTTTTT.

The rearrangement joins TRBV19 to TRBJ1-2, with a weak D call TRBD1 (6 bases). This CDR3 is 15 amino acids long. V was clipped by 3 bases and J by 4 bases, with 15 bases between them. CDR1 and CDR2 (germline): LNHDA, SQIVND (reference sequence). The CDR3 DNA sequence: TGTGCCAGTAGTATTTCTGGGGGCGTTGTCTATGGCTACACCTTC. Translated: CASSISGGVVYGYTF.

This clone appeared once. The chain uses TRBV5-4 and TRBJ1-1, with D perhaps matching TRBD1 (5 bases). The CDR3 has 16 residues. V lost 5 bases, J lost 0 bases, and 17 bases lay in between. CDR1 is SGHNT and CDR2 is YYREEE in the germline V gene (reference sequence). CDR3 sequence: CASRSSQEIVNTEAFF. In DNA form, the CDR3 reads TGTGCCAGCAGGTCCTCACAGGAGATTGTGAACACTGAAGCTTTCTTT. Together with reference TRBV5-4 and TRBJ1-1, the CDR3 gives the full variable domain: ETGVTQSPTHLIKTRGQQVTLRCSSQSGHNTVSWYQQALGQGPQFIFQYYREEENGRGNFPPRFSGLQFPNYSSELNVNALELDDSALYLCASRSSQEIVNTEAFFGQGTRLTVV.

This rearrangement joins TRBV25-1 to TRBJ1-2; TRBD1 agrees at 8 bases. The CDR3 totals 14 residues. From germline, CDR1 is MGHDK and CDR2 SYGVNS. Unmatched junction bases numbered 4, after V lost 3 bases and J lost 4 bases. The CDR3: CASSDGQGGYGYTF. The DNA for the CDR3 is TGTGCCAGCAGTGACGGACAGGGTGGCTATGGCTACACCTTC.

The rearrangement uses TRBV12-3 or TRBV12-4 and TRBJ1-2; D gene unclear. V lost 10 bases, J lost 5 bases, and 11 bases lay in between. CDR3 size: 11 residues. The CDR3 DNA reads as TGTGCCACGCAGATTTCTTATGGCTACACCTTC. Protein: CATQISYGYTF.

This sequence joins TRBV12-3 or TRBV12-4 and TRBJ2-1; 8 bases are a match to TRBD1. This CDR3 is 13 amino acids long. V lost 6 bases, J lost 5 bases, and 3 bases stayed unmatched. The CDR3 nucleotides are TGTGCCAGCAGCTGGGGACAGGACAATGAGCAGTTCTTC. This encodes CASSWGQDNEQFF.